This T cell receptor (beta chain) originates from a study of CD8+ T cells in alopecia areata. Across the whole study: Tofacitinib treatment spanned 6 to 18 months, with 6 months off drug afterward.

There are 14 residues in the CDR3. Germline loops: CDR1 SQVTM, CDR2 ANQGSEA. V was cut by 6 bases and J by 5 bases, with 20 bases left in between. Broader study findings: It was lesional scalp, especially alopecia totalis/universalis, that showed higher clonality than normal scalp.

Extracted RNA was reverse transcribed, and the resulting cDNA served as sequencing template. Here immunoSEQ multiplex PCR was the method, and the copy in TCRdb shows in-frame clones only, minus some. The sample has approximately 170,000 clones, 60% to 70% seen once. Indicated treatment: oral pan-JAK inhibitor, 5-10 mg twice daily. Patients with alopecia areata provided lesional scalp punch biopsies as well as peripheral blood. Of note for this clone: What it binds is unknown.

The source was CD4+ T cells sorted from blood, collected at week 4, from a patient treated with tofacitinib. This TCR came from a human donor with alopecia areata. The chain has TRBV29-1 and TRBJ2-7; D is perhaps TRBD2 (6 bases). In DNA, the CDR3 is TGCAGCGTGGGTCGGGGGTTTACTGGGCACGAGCAGTACTTC. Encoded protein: CSVGRGFTGHEQYF.